These 19 T cell receptor beta chains originate from one sample sequenced in a study of cytomegalovirus exposure and HLA in healthy donors. The PCR had 60 Vbeta and 13 Jbeta primers. Clones were sequenced by immunoSEQ multiplex PCR, and TCRdb holds only the in-frame ones, with some missing. The sample carries about 140,000 clones, 76% recorded once. The specimen sequenced was PBMCs. The receptors shown here come from a man between 18 and 29 years old in good health and CMV-seronegative.

A single count supports this clone. A read error may produce the germline difference seen at one junction end. The V gene is TRBV11-2, the J gene TRBJ2-3; the match to TRBD2 covers 10 bases. There are 18 residues in the CDR3. The germline V gene has CDR1 SGHAT and CDR2 FQNNGV. The DNA for the CDR3 is TGTGCCAGCAGCATAGAAGGTAGGACTAGCGGTAACACAGATACGCAGTATTTT. It yields the protein CASSIEGRTSGNTDTQYF.

This chain uses TRBV2 with TRBJ2-1, with TRBD2 matching 10 bases. The ends lost 7 bases at V and 5 bases at J; junction bases unmatched: 2. The CDR3 totals 13 residues. Germline values: CDR1 SNHLY, CDR2 FYNNEI. The CDR3 bases are TGTGCCAGCATTAGCGGGGGGAACAATGAGCAGTTCTTC. Its translation: CASISGGNNEQFF.

V gene TRBV27 combines with J gene TRBJ1-3, with 7 bases lining up with TRBD1. The CDR3 consists of 15 residues. With V trimmed by 4 bases and J by 0 bases, 3 bases remained unmatched. The V gene's germline CDR1 is MNHEY and CDR2 SMNVEV (reference sequence). The CDR3 spells CASSWTGDSGNTIYF. CDR3 bases: TGTGCCAGCAGTTGGACAGGAGACTCTGGAAACACCATATATTTT.

The chain recombines TRBV18 with TRBJ2-5; D is perhaps TRBD1 (5 bases). The V gene's germline CDR1 is KGHSH and CDR2 LQKENI. Trimming removed 1 base at V and 7 bases at J, with 19 bases between. The CDR3 is 16 amino acids. The CDR3 DNA reads as TGTGCCAGCTCACCACAATCATCCCCCTCCCAGGGGACCCAGTACTTC. It yields the protein CASSPQSSPSQGTQYF. The whole variable domain, remainder taken from reference TRBV18 and TRBJ2-5, is NAGVMQNPRHLVRRRGQEARLRCSPMKGHSHVYWYRQLPEEGLKFMVYLQKENIIDESGMPKERFSAEFPKEGPSILRIQQVVRGDSAAYFCASSPQSSPSQGTQYFGPGTRLLVL.

V gene TRBV9 combines with J gene TRBJ2-1; 9 positions agree with TRBD1. Germline V gives CDR1 SGDLS, CDR2 YYNGEE. J lost 0 bases, V lost 3 bases, and 10 bases had no gene match. This CDR3 is 18 amino acids long. The CDR3 reads CASSAQTGGWSSYNEQFF. CDR3 nucleotide sequence: TGTGCCAGCAGCGCGCAAACAGGGGGCTGGAGCTCCTACAATGAGCAGTTCTTC.

The rearrangement links TRBV27 to TRBJ2-7; TRBD1 agrees at 8 bases. V was clipped by 5 bases and J by 2 bases; unmatched bases: 2. The CDR3 loop spans 13 amino acids. Germline CDR1 is MNHEY and CDR2 is SMNVEV (reference sequence). CDR3 DNA sequence: TGTGCCAGCAGTGGACAGGGCACCTACGAGCAGTACTTC. It codes for CASSGQGTYEQYF.

The sample holds one count of this clone. V usage is TRBV27 and J usage is TRBJ1-5; maybe TRBD1 (5 bases). Trimming removed 6 bases from V and 4 bases from J, with 10 bases in between. The germline V gene encodes CDR1 MNHEY and CDR2 SMNVEV (reference sequence). This CDR3 has 13 residues. The DNA for the CDR3 is TGTGCCAGCAGACTGACAGCGAATCAGCCCCAGCATTTT. Its protein product is CASRLTANQPQHF.

The CDR3 reads CALDRGFGTDTQYF. The CDR3 region has the DNA TGTGCCCTAGACAGGGGGTTTGGAACAGATACGCAGTATTTT. The chain couples TRBV30 to TRBJ2-3, with TRBD1 identical over 9 bases. Germline CDR1 is GTSNPN and CDR2 is SVGIG (reference sequence). The V segment lost 8 bases and the J segment 3 bases; nucleotides outside the gene matches: 9. This CDR3 is 14 amino acids long.

Only a few counts were recorded for this clone. The chain carries TRBV28 and TRBJ1-3, with 7 bases matching TRBD1. In germline, CDR1 is MDHEN, CDR2 SYDVKM. This CDR3 region has 15 residues. Trimming at V came to 6 bases and at J to 4 bases, leaving 9 bases not matched to a gene. CDR3 nucleotide sequence: TGTGCCAGCAGCGTTTCCGGGACAGCAGGAAACACCATATATTTT. It translates to CASSVSGTAGNTIYF.

V gene TRBV5-5 combines with J gene TRBJ2-5; maybe TRBD2 (6 bases). V was cut by 6 bases and J by 4 bases, with 22 bases left in between. The length of the CDR3 is 16 residues. Germline V gene data show CDR1 as SGHKS and CDR2 as YYEKEE (reference sequence). In DNA, the CDR3 is TGTGCCAGCAACCCGTGGGGGGACCGGTGGGGAGAGACCCAGTACTTC. Protein product: CASNPWGDRWGETQYF.

This chain links TRBV28 with TRBJ2-1, with 12 nucleotides matching TRBD2. Germline V gene sequence: CDR1 MDHEN, CDR2 SYDVKM. The CDR3 runs to 19 residues. The ends lost 5 bases at V and 3 bases at J; junction bases unmatched: 14. The DNA for the CDR3 is TGTGCCAGCAGTGTAGGTCCCGGGACTAGCGGGTCAAACTACAATGAGCAGTTCTTC. It codes for CASSVGPGTSGSNYNEQFF.

The chain links TRBV7-6 to TRBJ2-3, with a tentative D call TRBD1 (5 bases). CDR3 length: 13 residues. Trimming left V 5 bases short and J 5 bases short, with 11 bases between. The germline V gene has CDR1 SGHVS and CDR2 FNYEAQ. The CDR3 loop is CASSGYTGDTQYF. CDR3 in DNA: TGTGCCAGCAGCGGCTATACAGGAGATACGCAGTATTTT.

The J gene is TRBJ2-5, the V gene TRBV29-1, with TRBD2 matching over 14 bases. From germline, CDR1 is SQVTM and CDR2 ANQGSEA. The CDR3 is 18 residues long. With V trimmed by 6 bases and J by 5 bases, 17 bases remained unmatched. CDR3 coding DNA: TGCAGCGTCTCCAGGGGAGGACTAGCGGGAGGTGGAAGGGAGACCCAGTACTTC. Encoded protein: CSVSRGGLAGGGRETQYF.

The chain carries TRBV28 and TRBJ2-5; D not resolved. In germline, CDR1 is MDHEN, CDR2 SYDVKM. Trimming shortened V by 5 bases and J by 4 bases, and 2 bases separated the two germline ends. This CDR3 has 10 residues. CDR3 DNA sequence: TGTGCCAGCAGTCTAGAGACCCAGTACTTC. Translation: CASSLETQYF.

This chain connects TRBV6-4 to TRBJ2-6, with a tentative D call TRBD1 (5 bases). CDR1 and CDR2 from the germline V gene are MRHNA and SNTAGT. CDR3 length: 15 amino acids. The V end was cut by 3 bases, the J end by 0 bases, with 6 bases between. The CDR3 bases are TGTGCCAGCAGTGAGGACAACTCTGGGGCCAACGTCCTGACTTTC. It is translated as CASSEDNSGANVLTF.

The chain combines TRBV25-1 with TRBJ2-1; TRBD2 matches 8 bases. The V gene end was trimmed by 10 bases and the J gene end by 7 bases; junction bases not matched to a gene: 21. The CDR3 has 17 residues. Germline V gene data show CDR1 as MGHDK and CDR2 as SYGVNS. In DNA form, the CDR3 reads TGTGCCACCCAAGCGGGAGTTCTTGTCGCATTGGCTAATGAGCAGTTCTTC. This encodes CATQAGVLVALANEQFF.

This chain connects TRBV6-5 to TRBJ1-1, with D possibly matching TRBD1 (6 bases). The CDR3 contains 16 residues. The V gene's germline CDR1 is MNHEY and CDR2 SVGAGI. The V gene lost 4 bases and the J gene lost 3 bases, with 18 bases spanning the gap. The CDR3 bases are TGTGCCAGCAGTTTTCGCTCACCCCCAGGGGACACTGAAGCTTTCTTT. It translates to CASSFRSPPGDTEAFF.

CDR3: CASSRSTAYRPEAFF. CDR3 DNA sequence: TGTGCCAGCAGTCGCTCGACAGCTTACCGTCCTGAAGCTTTCTTT. The rearrangement joins TRBV7-2 to TRBJ1-1; D is possibly TRBD1 (5 bases). Germline V CDR1 and CDR2: SGHTA, FQGNSA. CDR3 length equals 15 residues. V was pared by 6 bases and J by 6 bases, with 20 bases between. The full variable domain, its missing parts supplied by reference TRBV7-2 and TRBJ1-1, is GAGVSQSPSNKVTEKGKDVELRCDPISGHTALYWYRQSLGQGLEFLIYFQGNSAPDKSGLPSDRFSAERTGGSVSTLTIQRTQQEDSAVYLCASSRSTAYRPEAFFGQGTRLTVV.

In its sample, this clone was seen once. The chain carries TRBV14 and TRBJ1-1; 7 bases align to TRBD1. J was trimmed by 7 bases and V by 0 bases; bases with no gene match: 11. The CDR3 sequence is 16 residues long. Per germline, CDR1 SGHDN and CDR2 FVKESK. The CDR3 DNA reads as TGTGCCAGCAGCCAAGATCAACGGGACAGACATTTTGAAGCTTTCTTT. Translated: CASSQDQRDRHFEAFF.